The present entry profiles one T cell receptor (beta chain) with its context. Its antigen is as yet unknown. The V gene end was trimmed by 1 base and the J gene end by 7 bases; junction bases not matched to a gene: 4. Germline lookup yields CDR1 SGHVS and CDR2 FQNEAQ. This CDR3 spans 14 amino acids. The assay was immunoSEQ multiplex PCR, and TCRdb's table has in-frame clones only and misses some. The repertoire includes about 89,000 clones, roughly nine tenths of them detected once, and roughly 0.1% sits in the top ten. This entry belongs to a study of graft-versus-host responses after intestinal transplantation. Study observations and caveats: The study found high graft-versus-host to host-versus-graft clonal ratios in allografts of patients with graft-donor T cell macrochimerism.

The receptor was derived from a human donor who received an intestinal transplant. The chain combines TRBV7-8 with TRBJ1-5; 7 bases are shared with TRBD1. The sample consisted of unstimulated CD4+ T cells sorted from spleen or lymph node cells, taken before intestinal transplant. This chain's CDR3 is CASSLDRGGQPQHF. In nucleotides, the CDR3 is TGTGCCAGCAGCTTAGACAGGGGTGGACAGCCCCAGCATTTT.